Presented here are 27 T cell receptor beta chains from one specimen sequenced in a study of blood T cells in healthy people across ages. A sample-barcoded 5' primer and a J-beta primer mix were used in a second PCR of roughly 7 to 11 cycles. Via MiXCR, TCRdb re-called the 5' RACE reads, giving one row per CDR3 protein. The profile shows approximately 810,000 distinct CDR3 sequences, about 34% of them singletons. Sequencing was performed on blood. The source is a man younger than 30 in good health.

This chain joins TRBV20-1 and TRBJ1-1; D not resolved. The CDR3 is 16 residues long. CDR1 DFQATT and CDR2 SNEGSKA come from the germline V gene (reference sequence). V gave up 1 base and J gave up 4 bases, with 19 bases separating them. The CDR3 DNA is TGCAGTGCTAGAGGGGGTAGGGAGGGCTGGAGCACTGAAGCTTTCTTT. This translates into CSARGGREGWSTEAFF.

The V call is TRBV25-1, the J call TRBJ2-3; TRBD2 matches at 8 bases. The CDR3 totals 19 residues. Trimming cost V 6 bases and J 0 bases; bases outside gene matches: 17. CDR1 MGHDK and CDR2 SYGVNS come from the germline V gene. This CDR3 is CASSASPGRGDYSTDTQYF. CDR3 DNA: TGTGCCAGCAGCGCTTCACCGGGGCGGGGGGACTATAGCACAGATACGCAGTATTTT.

The chain is built from TRBV20-1 and TRBJ2-3; D ambiguous. CDR1 is DFQATT, CDR2 SNEGSKA, per germline (reference sequence). This CDR3 contains 13 residues. V was pared by 8 bases and J by 2 bases, with 14 bases between. The CDR3 sequence is CSTLWTVTDTQYF. The CDR3 region has the DNA TGCAGTACGTTATGGACCGTCACAGATACGCAGTATTTT.

This chain connects TRBV4-1 to TRBJ2-1; 7 bases line up with TRBD2. The J call may be faulty, since TRBJ2-7 better matches the DNA end. Germline assignment: CDR1 MGHRA and CDR2 YSYEKL. CDR3 length: 15 residues. CDR3 bases: TGCGCCAGCAGGCCACTTGGCGGGGGTTACAATGAGCAGTACTTC. It translates to CASRPLGGGYNEQYF.

This clonotype showed up many times. The V call is TRBV12-3 or TRBV12-4, the J call TRBJ2-2; no definite D call. The CDR3 contains 12 residues. V lost 3 bases, J lost 6 bases, and 5 bases lay in between. The CDR3 loop reads CASSFLAGELFF. The CDR3 DNA reads TGTGCCAGCAGTTTTTTAGCCGGGGAGCTGTTTTTT.

The gene calls are TRBV5-1 and TRBJ2-1; no clear D gene. Germline CDR1 SGHRS, CDR2 YFSETQ. V lost 1 base to trimming and J lost 11 bases, with 16 bases between them. The CDR3 contains 14 residues. DNA for the CDR3: TGCGCCAGCAGCTTGCTGACTTCGACTGGGAAGCAGTTCTTC. It codes for CASSLLTSTGKQFF.

This chain's CDR3 is CASSSTLGSQPQHF. Here the CDR3 DNA reads TGTGCCAGCAGCTCGACATTGGGATCTCAGCCCCAGCATTTT. This rearrangement joins TRBV7-9 to TRBJ1-5; D is unresolved. This CDR3 region has 14 residues. Trimming removed 4 bases from V and 6 bases from J, with 13 bases in between. CDR1 is SEHNR, CDR2 FQNEAQ, per germline (reference sequence).

This clonotype was detected a few times. The chain carries TRBV5-6 and TRBJ2-7; D is ambiguous. CDR1 and CDR2 from the germline V gene are SGHDT and YYEEEE. Trimming took off 1 base at V and 1 base at J, with 12 bases between the two ends. The CDR3 length is 15 residues. This chain's CDR3 is CASSLWALSSYEQYF. CDR3 nucleotides: TGTGCCAGCAGCTTGTGGGCCCTCTCTTCCTACGAGCAGTACTTC.

This chain links TRBV28 with TRBJ2-1, with 9 bases lining up with TRBD2. The J call is in doubt because the DNA end fits TRBJ2-7 better. The CDR3 loop spans 21 amino acids. Germline assignment: CDR1 MDHEN and CDR2 SYDVKM. In nucleotides, the CDR3 is TGTGCCAGCAGTCCCCGGACAGTTGACGTCTGGGTAGCGGGGGCCTACAATGAGCAGTACTTC. This translates into CASSPRTVDVWVAGAYNEQYF.

This clonotype was observed a handful of times. This chain connects TRBV4-2 to TRBJ2-2; D uncertain. The length of the CDR3 is 15 residues. V lost 4 bases to trimming and J lost 4 bases, with 13 bases between them. The germline gives CDR1 LGHNA, CDR2 YNFKEQ. CDR3 in amino acids: CASSRDSLGTGELFF. Here the CDR3 DNA reads TGTGCCAGCAGCCGAGATAGTTTAGGCACCGGGGAGCTGTTTTTT.

The rearrangement uses TRBV2 and TRBJ2-3; D uncertain. The CDR3 contains 16 residues. From germline, CDR1 is SNHLY and CDR2 FYNNEI. Trimming shortened V by 1 base and J by 0 bases, and 11 bases separated the two germline ends. The CDR3: CASSEGGMFSTDTQYF. The CDR3 DNA reads TGTGCCAGCAGTGAAGGTGGGATGTTTAGCACAGATACGCAGTATTTT.

In its sample, this clonotype was seen many times. V gene TRBV6-8 combines with J gene TRBJ2-3; D not certain. CDR3 length: 13 residues. Trimming took 7 bases from V and 0 from J, leaving 8 bases between them. Germline loops: CDR1 MNHGY, CDR2 SAAAGT. CDR3 residues: CASTAESTDTQYF. The CDR3 DNA sequence: TGTGCCAGCACGGCAGAAAGCACAGATACGCAGTATTTT.

The CDR3, as DNA: TGTGCCAGCAGTAGAGCGGGGGCTGGGGCCAACGTCCTGACTTTC. Encoded protein: CASSRAGAGANVLTF. The chain uses TRBV11-1 and TRBJ2-6, with 8 bases matching TRBD2. The V and J ends lost 6 bases and 2 bases, in that order; junction bases with no gene match: 3. The V gene's germline CDR1 is SGHAT and CDR2 FQDESV (reference sequence). This CDR3 spans 15 amino acids.

At least ten counts were recorded for this clonotype. This chain's CDR3 is CASSRLAADTQYF. CDR3 coding DNA: TGTGCCAGCAGTCGGCTAGCGGCAGATACGCAGTATTTT. The rearrangement links TRBV12-3 or TRBV12-4 to TRBJ2-3, with 7 bases that match TRBD2. CDR3 length: 13 amino acids. Trimming removed 5 bases from V and 4 bases from J; junction bases left unmatched: 3.

The V gene is TRBV10-3, the J gene TRBJ1-2, with D tentatively TRBD1 (5 bases). V was pared by 4 bases and J by 8 bases, with 11 bases between. CDR3 length: 12 amino acids. Germline assignment: CDR1 ENHRY and CDR2 SYGVKD. The CDR3 DNA follows: TGTGCCATCAGTGTAAGGGGTGAAGGCTACACCTTC. Its translation is CAISVRGEGYTF.

In this sample, this clonotype turned up many times. The V and J genes are TRBV3-1 and TRBJ2-1; D gene uncertain. Trimming removed 0 bases at V and 10 bases at J, with 10 bases between. From germline, CDR1 is LGHDT and CDR2 YNNKEL (reference sequence). The CDR3 covers 13 residues. The CDR3 reads CASSQDLSREQFF. CDR3 bases: TGTGCCAGCAGCCAAGATCTGTCTAGGGAGCAGTTCTTC.

Only a few counts were recorded for this clonotype. This chain connects TRBV6-1 to TRBJ2-3, with 9 bases aligning to TRBD2. Losses at the gene ends were 6 bases for V and 2 bases for J; bases not matched to a gene: 6. The CDR3 runs to 15 residues. Germline V gene sequence: CDR1 MNHNS, CDR2 SASEGT. CDR3 coding DNA: TGTGCCAGCAGGCCTAGCGGGGCTATCACAGATACGCAGTATTTT. It specifies CASRPSGAITDTQYF.

The CDR3 bases are TGTGCCAGCAGTGTTGAGGGGTTGGATCAGCCCCAGCATTTT. Encoded protein: CASSVEGLDQPQHF. This rearrangement joins TRBV12-3 or TRBV12-4 to TRBJ1-5; D perhaps matches TRBD1 (5 bases). V was cut by 5 bases and J by 5 bases, with 13 bases left in between. The CDR3 runs to 14 residues.

Ten or more counts support this clonotype. V usage is TRBV20-1 and J usage is TRBJ2-1; TRBD2 matches at 10 bases. Germline CDR1 and CDR2: DFQATT and SNEGSKA (reference sequence). J lost 6 bases, V lost 3 bases, and 8 bases had no gene match. The CDR3 runs to 15 residues. CDR3: CSASTAGGPSNEQFF. CDR3 nucleotides: TGCAGTGCTAGTACAGCGGGGGGGCCCAGCAATGAGCAGTTCTTC.

The V call is TRBV6-1, the J call TRBJ2-3, with unresolved D. The length of the CDR3 is 15 residues. V lost 11 bases, J lost 0 bases, and 18 bases lay in between. Germline CDR1 reads MNHNS; CDR2 reads SASEGT. The CDR3 sequence: CAAPFRASSTDTQYF. CDR3 coding DNA: TGTGCCGCACCCTTCCGGGCCTCTAGCACAGATACGCAGTATTTT.

The chain links TRBV7-2 to TRBJ2-3; 8 nucleotides match TRBD1. With 5 bases clipped from V and 1 base from J, the junction kept 5 bases outside the gene matches. The CDR3 is made up of 15 amino acids. Germline V gene data show CDR1 as SGHTA and CDR2 as FQGNSA. CDR3 in amino acids: CASSPTGVRTDTQYF. CDR3 DNA sequence: TGTGCCAGCAGCCCGACAGGGGTCCGCACAGATACGCAGTATTTT. Looking up the rest from reference TRBV7-2 and TRBJ2-3 gives the full variable domain: GAGVSQSPSNKVTEKGKDVELRCDPISGHTALYWYRQSLGQGLEFLIYFQGNSAPDKSGLPSDRFSAERTGGSVSTLTIQRTQQEDSAVYLCASSPTGVRTDTQYFGPGTRLTVL.

This clonotype was counted a few times. One junction end does not reproduce the germline sequence, and a read error may be involved. The chain employs TRBV20-1 and TRBJ2-7; 13 nucleotides match TRBD2. The CDR3 runs to 14 residues. The V gene's germline CDR1 is DFQATT and CDR2 SNEGSKA (reference sequence). The CDR3 bases are TGCTGTGCGAGAGGGACTAGCGGGAACAATGAGCAGTACTTC. This sequence encodes CCARGTSGNNEQYF.

This clonotype has only a few counts. The chain uses TRBV7-2 and TRBJ1-1, with D maybe TRBD1 (6 bases). The CDR3 is 16 residues long. The V and J ends lost 1 base and 3 bases respectively, with 15 bases between them. Germline-derived CDR1 and CDR2 are SGHTA and FQGNSA. CDR3 nucleotide sequence: TGTGCCAGCAGCTTAGGGCTGGGGGGCTGGGACACTGAAGCTTTCTTT. Translated, it gives CASSLGLGGWDTEAFF.

The chain links TRBV7-2 to TRBJ2-3; D may be TRBD2 (5 bases). The CDR3 covers 14 residues. Looked up from germline, CDR1 is SGHTA and CDR2 is FQGNSA. The V end was cut by 2 bases, the J end by 2 bases, with 8 bases between. The chain's CDR3 is CASSLKGATDTQYF. Here the CDR3 DNA reads TGTGCCAGCAGCTTAAAGGGAGCCACAGATACGCAGTATTTT.

This clonotype was picked up one time. The genes are TRBV29-1 and TRBJ2-7; D ambiguous. This CDR3 comprises 14 residues. Between the trimmed V and J ends, which lost 4 bases and 4 bases, there was a span of 17 bases. Germline V gene data show CDR1 as SQVTM and CDR2 as ANQGSEA. The CDR3 nucleotides are TGCAGCGTTGGGCCCGCGGACGGTTCGTACGAGCAGTACTTC. It encodes CSVGPADGSYEQYF.

The chain combines TRBV12-3 or TRBV12-4 with TRBJ2-3; tentative D call: TRBD1 (6 bases). Trimming pared 5 bases from V and 11 bases from J, leaving 17 bases between. The length of the CDR3 is 13 residues. The CDR3 is CASSPLTGQEQYF. The CDR3, as DNA: TGTGCCAGCAGTCCTCTGACAGGCCAAGAGCAGTATTTT.

Only a few counts were recorded for this clonotype. The chain carries TRBV4-1 and TRBJ1-6, with D hard to call. The CDR3 loop spans 16 amino acids. Trimming removed 2 bases from V and 5 bases from J, with 13 bases in between. Germline V gene sequence: CDR1 MGHRA, CDR2 YSYEKL. Written as DNA, the CDR3 is TGCGCCAGCAGCCAAAGAGTCTACTCGGATAATTCACCCCTCCACTTT. Protein sequence: CASSQRVYSDNSPLHF.